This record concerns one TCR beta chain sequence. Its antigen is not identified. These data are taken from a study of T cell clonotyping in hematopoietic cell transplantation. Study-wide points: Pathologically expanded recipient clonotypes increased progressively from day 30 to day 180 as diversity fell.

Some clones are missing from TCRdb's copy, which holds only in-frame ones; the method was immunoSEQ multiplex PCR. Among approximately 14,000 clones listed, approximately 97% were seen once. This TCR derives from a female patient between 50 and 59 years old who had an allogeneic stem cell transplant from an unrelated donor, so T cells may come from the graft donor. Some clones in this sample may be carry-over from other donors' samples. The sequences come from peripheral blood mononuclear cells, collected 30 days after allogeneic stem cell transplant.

CDR3 loop: CAWSVGAAGNTIYF. CDR3 nucleotide sequence: TGTGCCTGGAGTGTAGGGGCAGCTGGAAACACCATATATTTT. The chain carries TRBV30 and TRBJ1-3; perhaps TRBD1 as D (5 bases). CDR1 and CDR2 from the germline V gene are GTSNPN and SVGIG (reference sequence). The CDR3 is made up of 14 amino acids. Trimming removed 0 bases from V and 2 bases from J, with 8 bases in between.